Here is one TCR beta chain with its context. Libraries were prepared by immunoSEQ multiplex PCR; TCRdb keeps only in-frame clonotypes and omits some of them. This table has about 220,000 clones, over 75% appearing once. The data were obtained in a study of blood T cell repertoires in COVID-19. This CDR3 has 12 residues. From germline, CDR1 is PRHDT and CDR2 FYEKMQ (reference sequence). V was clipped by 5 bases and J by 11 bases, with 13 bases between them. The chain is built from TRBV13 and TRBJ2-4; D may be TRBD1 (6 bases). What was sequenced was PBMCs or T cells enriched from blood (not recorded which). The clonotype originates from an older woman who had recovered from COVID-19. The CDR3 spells CASSRTQGLQYF. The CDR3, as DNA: TGTGCCAGCAGCAGAACTCAGGGGCTTCAGTACTTC. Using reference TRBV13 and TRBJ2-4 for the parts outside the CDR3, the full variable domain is AAGVIQSPRHLIKEKRETATLKCYPIPRHDTVYWYQQGPGQDPQFLISFYEKMQSDKGSIPDRFSAQQFSDYHSELNMSSLELGDSALYFCASSRTQGLQYFGAGTRLSVL.